Listed below are T cell receptor beta chains from one sample, sequenced in a study of T cell responses to AZD1222 COVID-19 vaccine. Libraries were prepared by immunoSEQ multiplex PCR; TCRdb keeps only in-frame clonotypes and omits some of them. This table has 70,000 to 90,000 clones, approximately 78% appearing once. Specimen: peripheral blood, collected on day 0 of AZD1222 vaccination. The receptors originated from an adult in good health. Both conserved end residues are part of each CDR3. Fields, in order: D gene, V gene, J gene, clone size, CDR3 protein, CDR3 DNA. D genes are given only for firm matches. Where a row states a size, it is once, few, many or the class of an expanded clone; other rows omit it.

d_call: TRBD1; v_call: TRBV4-2; j_call: TRBJ2-7; clone_size: NA; cdr3_aa: CASSQDGQGIGYEQYF; cdr3_nt: TGTGCCAGCAGCCAAGACGGACAGGGGATAGGATACGAGCAGTACTTC
d_call: NA; v_call: TRBV18; j_call: TRBJ1-1; clone_size: NA; cdr3_aa: CASSPQEDTEAFF; cdr3_nt: TGTGCCAGCTCACCCCAGGAGGACACTGAAGCTTTCTTT
d_call: TRBD2; v_call: TRBV5-6; j_call: TRBJ2-6; clone_size: NA; cdr3_aa: CASSFSTAGEVGANVLTF; cdr3_nt: TGTGCCAGCAGCTTTAGTACAGCGGGAGAGGTTGGGGCCAACGTCCTGACTTTC
d_call: NA; v_call: TRBV10-1; j_call: TRBJ2-1; clone_size: NA; cdr3_aa: CASSDGVYNEQFF; cdr3_nt: TGCGCCAGCAGTGACGGAGTGTATAATGAGCAGTTCTTC
d_call: TRBD2; v_call: TRBV25-1; j_call: TRBJ2-7; clone_size: many; cdr3_aa: CASSEWASGNEQYF; cdr3_nt: TGTGCCAGCAGTGAATGGGCTAGCGGGAACGAGCAGTACTTC
d_call: TRBD1; v_call: TRBV27; j_call: TRBJ1-5; clone_size: NA; cdr3_aa: CASSSTPGQGNSQPQHF; cdr3_nt: TGTGCCAGCAGTTCCACTCCGGGACAGGGGAACTCTCAGCCCCAGCATTTT
d_call: TRBD1; v_call: TRBV2; j_call: TRBJ1-2; clone_size: NA; cdr3_aa: CASSAQRDSYGYTF; cdr3_nt: TGTGCCAGCAGTGCACAACGGGACAGCTATGGCTACACCTTC
d_call: NA; v_call: TRBV2; j_call: TRBJ2-5; clone_size: NA; cdr3_aa: CASILSPRSQETQYF; cdr3_nt: TGTGCCAGCATACTTAGTCCGAGGAGCCAAGAGACCCAGTACTTC
d_call: TRBD1; v_call: TRBV29-1; j_call: TRBJ1-2; clone_size: NA; cdr3_aa: CSVGAGGNYGYTF; cdr3_nt: TGCAGCGTTGGGGCAGGGGGGAACTATGGCTACACCTTC
d_call: NA; v_call: TRBV28; j_call: TRBJ2-4; clone_size: NA; cdr3_aa: CASSPAGANIQYF; cdr3_nt: TGTGCCAGCAGCCCCGCGGGGGCGAACATTCAGTACTTC
d_call: NA; v_call: TRBV15; j_call: TRBJ2-3; clone_size: NA; cdr3_aa: CATSPRQAHTDTQYF; cdr3_nt: TGTGCCACCAGCCCTCGACAGGCCCACACAGATACGCAGTATTTT
d_call: NA; v_call: TRBV19; j_call: TRBJ1-5; clone_size: NA; cdr3_aa: CASSRADGQPQHF; cdr3_nt: TGTGCCAGTAGTAGGGCCGACGGGCAGCCCCAGCATTTT
d_call: NA; v_call: TRBV19; j_call: TRBJ1-2; clone_size: NA; cdr3_aa: CASSNLETNYGYTF; cdr3_nt: TGTGCCAGTAGTAATTTGGAGACAAACTATGGCTACACCTTC
d_call: NA; v_call: TRBV3-1/TRBV3-2; j_call: TRBJ1-5; clone_size: NA; cdr3_aa: CASSHGTSSNQPQHF; cdr3_nt: TGTGCCAGCAGCCATGGGACAAGTAGCAATCAGCCCCAGCATTTT
d_call: NA; v_call: TRBV7-2; j_call: TRBJ2-5; clone_size: NA; cdr3_aa: CASRLGVLGETQYF; cdr3_nt: TGTGCCAGCAGGCTGGGGGTTTTAGGGGAGACCCAGTACTTC
d_call: NA; v_call: TRBV28; j_call: TRBJ1-2; clone_size: NA; cdr3_aa: CASSEQGRNYGYTF; cdr3_nt: TGTGCCAGCAGTGAGCAGGGGAGAAACTATGGCTACACCTTC
d_call: TRBD2; v_call: TRBV5-1; j_call: TRBJ2-1; clone_size: NA; cdr3_aa: CASSLSGVNEQFF; cdr3_nt: TGCGCCAGCAGCTTGAGCGGGGTCAATGAGCAGTTCTTC
d_call: TRBD1; v_call: TRBV28; j_call: TRBJ1-5; clone_size: few; cdr3_aa: CASISRATGNQPQHF; cdr3_nt: TGTGCCAGCATTTCGAGGGCGACAGGGAATCAGCCCCAGCATTTT
d_call: NA; v_call: TRBV2; j_call: TRBJ2-1; clone_size: NA; cdr3_aa: CASRNRGVRQFF; cdr3_nt: TGTGCCAGCAGAAATAGGGGGGTTAGGCAGTTCTTC
d_call: NA; v_call: TRBV19; j_call: TRBJ1-3; clone_size: NA; cdr3_aa: CASSHGPPGNTIYF; cdr3_nt: TGTGCCAGTAGTCACGGCCCCCCAGGAAACACCATATATTTT
d_call: NA; v_call: TRBV10-3; j_call: TRBJ2-1; clone_size: NA; cdr3_aa: CAIWDGFLEDEQFF; cdr3_nt: TGTGCCATCTGGGACGGATTCCTAGAGGATGAGCAGTTCTTC
d_call: TRBD1; v_call: TRBV4-1; j_call: TRBJ2-7; clone_size: NA; cdr3_aa: CASSRQTSGQINSYEQYF; cdr3_nt: TGCGCCAGCAGCCGTCAAACCTCGGGACAGATAAACTCCTACGAGCAGTACTTC
d_call: NA; v_call: TRBV7-2; j_call: TRBJ2-2; clone_size: NA; cdr3_aa: CASSPTVGDTGELFF; cdr3_nt: TGTGCCAGCAGCCCCACCGTGGGGGACACCGGGGAGCTGTTTTTT
d_call: NA; v_call: TRBV7-9; j_call: TRBJ2-7; clone_size: once; cdr3_aa: CASSQRGGLWYEQYF; cdr3_nt: TGTGCCAGCAGCCAAAGGGGGGGCCTTTGGTACGAGCAGTACTTC
d_call: NA; v_call: TRBV19; j_call: TRBJ2-7; clone_size: NA; cdr3_aa: CASSIFQGTTYEQYF; cdr3_nt: TGTGCCAGTAGTATCTTCCAGGGGACCACCTACGAGCAGTACTTC
d_call: NA; v_call: TRBV19; j_call: TRBJ1-2; clone_size: few; cdr3_aa: CASSRGGSRDYGYTF; cdr3_nt: TGTGCCAGTAGTAGGGGGGGCTCTCGGGACTATGGCTACACCTTC
d_call: NA; v_call: TRBV4-1; j_call: TRBJ1-2; clone_size: NA; cdr3_aa: CASSQDHNYGYTF; cdr3_nt: TGCGCCAGCAGCCAAGATCATAACTATGGCTACACCTTC
d_call: TRBD1; v_call: TRBV13; j_call: TRBJ1-6; clone_size: NA; cdr3_aa: CASSLGQSNSPLHF; cdr3_nt: TGTGCCAGCAGCTTGGGACAGTCGAATTCACCCCTCCACTTT
d_call: NA; v_call: TRBV4-2; j_call: TRBJ1-3; clone_size: NA; cdr3_aa: CASSQDGQGVGNTIYF; cdr3_nt: TGTGCCAGCAGCCAAGATGGGCAGGGAGTAGGAAACACCATATATTTT
d_call: NA; v_call: TRBV19; j_call: TRBJ2-3; clone_size: NA; cdr3_aa: CASTPGRDRGGDTQYF; cdr3_nt: TGTGCCAGTACCCCAGGGAGAGACAGAGGAGGAGATACGCAGTATTTT
d_call: NA; v_call: TRBV5-1; j_call: TRBJ1-6; clone_size: NA; cdr3_aa: CASSLGHNSPLHF; cdr3_nt: TGCGCCAGCAGTTTGGGACATAATTCACCCCTCCACTTT
d_call: NA; v_call: TRBV6-2/TRBV6-3; j_call: TRBJ2-2; clone_size: NA; cdr3_aa: CASSYPPVTGELFF; cdr3_nt: TGTGCCAGCAGTTACCCGCCCGTGACCGGGGAGCTGTTTTTT
d_call: NA; v_call: TRBV7-9; j_call: TRBJ1-5; clone_size: NA; cdr3_aa: CASSLSFADQPQHF; cdr3_nt: TGTGCCAGCAGCTTAAGTTTCGCGGATCAGCCCCAGCATTTT
d_call: NA; v_call: TRBV7-2; j_call: TRBJ2-1; clone_size: NA; cdr3_aa: CASSYDSSYNEQFF; cdr3_nt: TGTGCCAGCAGCTACGATAGCTCCTACAATGAGCAGTTCTTC
d_call: TRBD1; v_call: TRBV14; j_call: TRBJ2-2; clone_size: NA; cdr3_aa: CASRGQMNTGELFF; cdr3_nt: TGTGCCAGCAGGGGACAGATGAACACCGGGGAGCTGTTTTTT
d_call: TRBD2; v_call: TRBV6-5; j_call: TRBJ2-7; clone_size: NA; cdr3_aa: CASRKGLAATYEQYF; cdr3_nt: TGTGCCAGCAGGAAAGGGCTAGCGGCAACCTACGAGCAGTACTTC
d_call: NA; v_call: TRBV6-5; j_call: TRBJ2-5; clone_size: NA; cdr3_aa: CASSYSWGGAETQYF; cdr3_nt: TGTGCCAGCAGTTACTCCTGGGGGGGGGCAGAGACCCAGTACTTC
d_call: TRBD2; v_call: TRBV2; j_call: TRBJ2-1; clone_size: NA; cdr3_aa: CASSIAGGRNEQFF; cdr3_nt: TGTGCCAGCAGCATAGCGGGAGGAAGGAATGAGCAGTTCTTC
d_call: TRBD1; v_call: TRBV19; j_call: TRBJ1-2; clone_size: once; cdr3_aa: CASMRDRSNYGYTF; cdr3_nt: TGTGCCAGTATGAGGGACAGGAGCAACTATGGCTACACCTTC
d_call: NA; v_call: TRBV7-2; j_call: TRBJ2-1; clone_size: NA; cdr3_aa: CASSLEDSHNEQFF; cdr3_nt: TGTGCCAGCAGCTTAGAAGACAGCCACAATGAGCAGTTCTTC
d_call: TRBD2; v_call: TRBV10-1; j_call: TRBJ2-7; clone_size: NA; cdr3_aa: CASSESSLALAGGYEQYF; cdr3_nt: TGCGCCAGCAGTGAGTCGAGTCTCGCACTAGCGGGAGGCTACGAGCAGTACTTC
d_call: TRBD1; v_call: TRBV4-1; j_call: TRBJ1-5; clone_size: NA; cdr3_aa: CASSQTSGTGAINQPQHF; cdr3_nt: TGCGCCAGCAGCCAAACCTCCGGGACAGGGGCGATCAATCAGCCCCAGCATTTT
d_call: NA; v_call: TRBV5-1; j_call: TRBJ1-6; clone_size: once; cdr3_aa: CASSPQGLLSSPLHF; cdr3_nt: TGCGCCAGCAGCCCTCAGGGGCTCCTTAGCTCACCCCTCCACTTT
d_call: NA; v_call: TRBV7-2; j_call: TRBJ1-5; clone_size: once; cdr3_aa: CASSPGGSSNQPQHF; cdr3_nt: TGTGCCAGCAGCCCTGGGGGGTCGTCGAATCAGCCCCAGCATTTT
d_call: TRBD2; v_call: TRBV7-9; j_call: TRBJ2-1; clone_size: NA; cdr3_aa: CASSFGTSGSEQFF; cdr3_nt: TGTGCCAGCAGCTTCGGGACTAGCGGGAGTGAGCAGTTCTTC